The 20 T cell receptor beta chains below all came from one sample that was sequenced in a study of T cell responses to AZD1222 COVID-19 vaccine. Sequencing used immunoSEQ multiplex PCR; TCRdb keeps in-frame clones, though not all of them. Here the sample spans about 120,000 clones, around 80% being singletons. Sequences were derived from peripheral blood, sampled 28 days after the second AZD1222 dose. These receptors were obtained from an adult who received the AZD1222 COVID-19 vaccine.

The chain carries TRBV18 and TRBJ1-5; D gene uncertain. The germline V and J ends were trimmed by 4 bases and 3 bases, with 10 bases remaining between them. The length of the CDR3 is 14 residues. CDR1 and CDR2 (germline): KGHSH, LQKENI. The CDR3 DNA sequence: TGTGCCAGCTCACGTGGCCAGTCCAATCAGCCCCAGCATTTT. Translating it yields CASSRGQSNQPQHF.

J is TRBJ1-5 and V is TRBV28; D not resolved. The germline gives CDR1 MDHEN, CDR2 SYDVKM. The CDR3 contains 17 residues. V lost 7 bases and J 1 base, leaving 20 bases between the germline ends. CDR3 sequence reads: CASNPLPRVRSNQPQHF. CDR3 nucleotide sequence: TGTGCCAGCAACCCCCTCCCCCGAGTGAGGAGCAATCAGCCCCAGCATTTT. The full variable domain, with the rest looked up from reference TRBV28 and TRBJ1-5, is DVKVTQSSRYLVKRTGEKVFLECVQDMDHENMFWYRQDPGLGLRLIYFSYDVKMKEKGDIPEGYSVSREKKERFSLILESASTNQTSMYLCASNPLPRVRSNQPQHFGDGTRLSIL.

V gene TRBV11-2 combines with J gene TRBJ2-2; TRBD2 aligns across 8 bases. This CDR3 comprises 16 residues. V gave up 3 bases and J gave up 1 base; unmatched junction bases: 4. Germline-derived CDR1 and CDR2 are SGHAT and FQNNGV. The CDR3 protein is CASSFSTSGNTGELFF. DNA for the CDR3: TGTGCCAGCAGCTTTTCAACTAGCGGGAACACCGGGGAGCTGTTTTTT.

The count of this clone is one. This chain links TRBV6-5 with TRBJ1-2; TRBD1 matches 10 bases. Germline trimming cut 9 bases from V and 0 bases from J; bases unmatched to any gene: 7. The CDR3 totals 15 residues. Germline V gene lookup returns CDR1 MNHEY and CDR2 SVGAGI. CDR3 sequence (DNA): TGTGCCAGTCTCGGGACAGGGGTTTCTAACTATGGCTACACCTTC. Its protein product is CASLGTGVSNYGYTF.

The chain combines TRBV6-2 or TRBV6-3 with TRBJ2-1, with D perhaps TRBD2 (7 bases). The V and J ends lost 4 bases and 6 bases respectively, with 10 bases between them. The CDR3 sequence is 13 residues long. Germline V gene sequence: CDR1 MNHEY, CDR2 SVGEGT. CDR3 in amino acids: CASSLGGANEQFF. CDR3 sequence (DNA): TGTGCCAGCAGTTTAGGGGGGGCCAATGAGCAGTTCTTC.

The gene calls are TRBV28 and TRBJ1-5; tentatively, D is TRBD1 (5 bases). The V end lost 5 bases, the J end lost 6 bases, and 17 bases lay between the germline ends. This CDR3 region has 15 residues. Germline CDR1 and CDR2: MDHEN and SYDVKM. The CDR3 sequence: CASSTQGIGLQPQHF. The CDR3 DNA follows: TGTGCCAGCAGTACTCAGGGAATTGGGCTTCAGCCCCAGCATTTT.

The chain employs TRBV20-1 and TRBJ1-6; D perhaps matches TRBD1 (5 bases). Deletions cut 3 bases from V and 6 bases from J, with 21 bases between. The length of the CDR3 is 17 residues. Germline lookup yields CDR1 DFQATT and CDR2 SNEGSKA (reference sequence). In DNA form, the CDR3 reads TGCAGTGCTAGTTTGGGAGGGGCCGGGGGAAGTAATTCACCCCTCCACTTT. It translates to CSASLGGAGGSNSPLHF.

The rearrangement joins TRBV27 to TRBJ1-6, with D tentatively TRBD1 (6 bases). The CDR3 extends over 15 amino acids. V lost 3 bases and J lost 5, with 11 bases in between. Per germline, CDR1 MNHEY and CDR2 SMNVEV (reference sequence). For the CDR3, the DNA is TGTGCCAGCAGTTTTACGGGGGCTAATAATTCACCCCTCCACTTT. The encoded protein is CASSFTGANNSPLHF.

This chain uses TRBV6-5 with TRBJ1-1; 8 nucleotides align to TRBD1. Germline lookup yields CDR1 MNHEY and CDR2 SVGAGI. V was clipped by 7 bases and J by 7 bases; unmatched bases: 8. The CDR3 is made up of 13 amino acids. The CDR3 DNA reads TGTGCCAGCACCCCTGGAGACAGGGGTGAAGCTTTCTTT. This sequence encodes CASTPGDRGEAFF.

Here the CDR3 reads CSAKRQQGTNEKLFF. The CDR3 DNA follows: TGCAGCGCCAAAAGGCAACAGGGGACTAATGAAAAACTGTTTTTT. This chain connects TRBV29-1 to TRBJ1-4; the match to TRBD1 covers 7 bases. This CDR3 has 15 residues. From germline, CDR1 is SQVTM and CDR2 ANQGSEA. The junction had 10 bases not matched to a gene; V was cut back by 7 bases and J by 2 bases.

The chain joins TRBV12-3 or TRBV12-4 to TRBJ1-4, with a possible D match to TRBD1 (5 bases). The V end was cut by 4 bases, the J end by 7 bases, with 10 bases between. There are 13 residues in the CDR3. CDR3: CASSSGGGEKLFF. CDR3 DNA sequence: TGTGCCAGCAGTTCCGGGGGAGGTGAAAAACTGTTTTTT.

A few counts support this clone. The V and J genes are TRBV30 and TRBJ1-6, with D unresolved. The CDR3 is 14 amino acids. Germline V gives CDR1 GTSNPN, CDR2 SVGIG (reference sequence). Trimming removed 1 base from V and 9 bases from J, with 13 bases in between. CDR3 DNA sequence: TGTGCCTGGAGTGGAGCTCGGCTAGGTTCACCCCTCCACTTT. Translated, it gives CAWSGARLGSPLHF.

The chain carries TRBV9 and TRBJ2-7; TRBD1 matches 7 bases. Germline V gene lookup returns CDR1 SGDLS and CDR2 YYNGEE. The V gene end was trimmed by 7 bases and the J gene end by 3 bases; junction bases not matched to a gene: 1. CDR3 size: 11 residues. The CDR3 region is CASGTDYEQYF. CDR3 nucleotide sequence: TGTGCCAGCGGGACAGACTACGAGCAGTACTTC.

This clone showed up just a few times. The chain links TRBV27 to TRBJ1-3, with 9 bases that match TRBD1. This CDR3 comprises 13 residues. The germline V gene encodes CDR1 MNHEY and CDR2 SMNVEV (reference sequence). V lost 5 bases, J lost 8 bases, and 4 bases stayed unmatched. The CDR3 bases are TGTGCCAGCAGTCCGGGACAGGGATACACCATATATTTT. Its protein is CASSPGQGYTIYF.

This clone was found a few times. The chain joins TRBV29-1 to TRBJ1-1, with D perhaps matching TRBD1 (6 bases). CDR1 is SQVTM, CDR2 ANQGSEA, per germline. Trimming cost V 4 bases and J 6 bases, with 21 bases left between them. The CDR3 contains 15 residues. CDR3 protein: CSVVIAARGYSEAFF. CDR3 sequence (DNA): TGCAGCGTTGTGATTGCGGCCAGGGGTTACTCTGAAGCTTTCTTT. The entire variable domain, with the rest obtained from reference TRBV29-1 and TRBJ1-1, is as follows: SAVISQKPSRDICQRGTSLTIQCQVDSQVTMMFWYRQQPGQSLTLIATANQGSEATYESGFVIDKFPISRPNLTFSTLTVSNMSPEDSSIYLCSVVIAARGYSEAFFGQGTRLTVV.

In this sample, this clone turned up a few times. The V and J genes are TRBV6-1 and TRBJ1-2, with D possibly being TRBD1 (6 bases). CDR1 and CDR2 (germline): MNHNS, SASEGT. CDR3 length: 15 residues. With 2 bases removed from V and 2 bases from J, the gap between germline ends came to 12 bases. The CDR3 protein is CASSEWGARNYGYTF. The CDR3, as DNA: TGTGCCAGCAGTGAATGGGGGGCGCGGAACTATGGCTACACCTTC.

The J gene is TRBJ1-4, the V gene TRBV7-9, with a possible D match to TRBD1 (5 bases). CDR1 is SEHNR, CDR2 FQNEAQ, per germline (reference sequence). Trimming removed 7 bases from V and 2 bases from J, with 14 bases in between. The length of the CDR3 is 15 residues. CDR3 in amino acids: CASTPGRATNEKLFF. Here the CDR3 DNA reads TGTGCCAGCACCCCTGGCAGGGCTACTAATGAAAAACTGTTTTTT.

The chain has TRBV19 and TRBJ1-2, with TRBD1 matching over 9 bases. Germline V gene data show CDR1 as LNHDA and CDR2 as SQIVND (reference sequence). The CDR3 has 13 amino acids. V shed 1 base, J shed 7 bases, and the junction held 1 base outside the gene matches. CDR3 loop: CASSIATGGGYTF. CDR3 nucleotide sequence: TGTGCCAGTAGTATAGCGACAGGGGGTGGCTACACCTTC. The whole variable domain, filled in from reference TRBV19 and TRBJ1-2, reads DGGITQSPKYLFRKEGQNVTLSCEQNLNHDAMYWYRQDPGQGLRLIYYSQIVNDFQKGDIAEGYSVSREKKESFPLTVTSAQKNPTAFYLCASSIATGGGYTFGSGTRLTVV.

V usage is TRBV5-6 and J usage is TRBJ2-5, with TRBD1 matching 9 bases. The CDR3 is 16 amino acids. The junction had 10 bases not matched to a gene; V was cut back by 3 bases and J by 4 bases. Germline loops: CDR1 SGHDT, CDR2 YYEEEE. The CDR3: CASSWWDRAEAETQYF. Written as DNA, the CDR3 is TGTGCCAGCAGCTGGTGGGACAGGGCAGAGGCAGAGACCCAGTACTTC. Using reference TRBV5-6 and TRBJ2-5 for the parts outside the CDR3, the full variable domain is DAGVTQSPTHLIKTRGQQVTLRCSPKSGHDTVSWYQQALGQGPQFIFQYYEEEERQRGNFPDRFSGHQFPNYSSELNVNALLLGDSALYLCASSWWDRAEAETQYFGPGTRLLVL.

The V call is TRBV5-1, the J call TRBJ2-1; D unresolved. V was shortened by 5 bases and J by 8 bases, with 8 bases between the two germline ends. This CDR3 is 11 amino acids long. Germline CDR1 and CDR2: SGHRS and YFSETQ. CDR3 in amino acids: CASSEVDEQFF. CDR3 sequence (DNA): TGCGCCAGCAGTGAAGTCGATGAGCAGTTCTTC.